This T cell receptor (beta chain) was identified during a study of vaccination and CD4 T cells after COVID-19. Specified treatment: roughly ten-day PBMC culture with coronavirus spike peptide pools or control peptides (ViraFEST assay). Gathered ahead of the COVID-19 pandemic (2011-2018) were the CD4+ T cells of the unexposed donor. With the Oncomine TCR Beta short-read assay, DNA from cultured CD4+ T cells was sequenced. Each CDR3 protein gets one entry after TCRdb re-called the PCR reads with MiXCR. The repertoire holds some 8,000 distinct CDR3 sequences, with around 48% as singletons. V gave up 7 bases and J gave up 7 bases; unmatched junction bases: 6. The CDR3 is 13 residues long. In germline, CDR1 is SNHLY, CDR2 FYNNEI. The table lists this clonotype with a few counts. What it binds is unknown.

This receptor was taken from a human donor in good health. The sequenced sample consisted of CD4+ T cells from blood, cultured in vitro. The V call is TRBV2, the J call TRBJ1-2, with 10 bases aligning to TRBD1. The CDR3 loop reads CASTSTGGFGYTF. CDR3 coding DNA: TGTGCCAGCACCTCGACAGGGGGCTTTGGCTACACCTTC.